A selection of T cell receptor beta chains follows, all from one sample in a study of beta chain features in type 1 diabetes. Method: immunoSEQ multiplex PCR; TCRdb's copy keeps in-frame clones and lacks some. The sample has 130,000 or so clones; less than 20% are singletons. The sample was central memory CD4+ T cells from blood. The receptors stem from a man between 25 and 39 years old with type 1 diabetes. Each CDR3 is given with its conserved first and last residue. D genes are given only for firm matches. Some rows mark clone size as missing; the rest say once, few, many or name a class of expanded clone.

v_call	d_call	clone_size	j_call	cdr3_aa	cdr3_nt
TRBV29-1	-	few	TRBJ1-2	CSAKIDRTGGYTF	TGCAGCGCCAAAATCGACAGAACGGGTGGCTACACCTTC
TRBV30	-	-	TRBJ1-6	CAWRPSGVYNSPLHF	TGTGCCTGGAGGCCTTCAGGGGTTTATAATTCACCCCTCCACTTT
TRBV28	-	-	TRBJ2-7	CASSAQVTYEQYF	TGTGCCAGCAGTGCACAGGTAACCTACGAGCAGTACTTC
TRBV30	-	-	TRBJ1-6	CAWSGWGADYNSPLHF	TGTGCCTGGAGCGGATGGGGGGCAGATTATAATTCACCCCTCCACTTT
TRBV9	-	few	TRBJ2-7	CASSKDSYEQYF	TGTGCCAGCAGCAAGGATAGCTACGAGCAGTACTTC
TRBV7-8	-	few	TRBJ1-3	CASSPNAARSSGNTIYF	TGTGCCAGCAGCCCCAACGCGGCCCGCAGCTCTGGAAACACCATATATTTT
TRBV18	TRBD1	few	TRBJ1-5	CASSPTGDQPQHF	TGTGCCAGCTCACCGACAGGGGATCAGCCCCAGCATTTT
TRBV7-6	TRBD1	-	TRBJ1-6	CASGRDRESPLHF	TGTGCCAGCGGTCGGGACAGGGAATCACCCCTCCACTTT
TRBV15	TRBD2	-	TRBJ2-1	CATSRDLGTSGWGYQFF	TGTGCCACCAGCAGGGACCTGGGGACTAGCGGGTGGGGGTATCAGTTCTTC
TRBV6-6	TRBD2	many	TRBJ2-1	CASSPDRTSNGEQFF	TGTGCCAGCAGCCCGGATAGGACTAGTAACGGTGAGCAGTTCTTC
TRBV5-1	-	few	TRBJ2-1	CASSFQGGGLSYNEQFF	TGCGCCAGCAGCTTTCAAGGCGGGGGCCTCTCCTACAATGAGCAGTTCTTC
TRBV5-1	TRBD2	-	TRBJ2-1	CASSLMGSGNNEQFF	TGCGCCAGCAGCTTGATGGGTAGCGGGAACAATGAGCAGTTCTTC
TRBV29-1	TRBD1	-	TRBJ2-5	CSVRDSQETQYF	TGCAGCGTTCGGGACAGCCAAGAGACCCAGTACTTC
TRBV12-5	-	few	TRBJ2-3	CASGSPRRSQYF	TGTGCTAGTGGTTCCCCCCGAAGGTCGCAGTATTTT
TRBV11-3	TRBD1	few	TRBJ2-6	CASRFRRDRGLSGANVLTF	TGTGCCAGCAGGTTTCGCCGGGACAGGGGGCTCTCTGGGGCCAACGTCCTGACTTTC
TRBV29-1	TRBD1	-	TRBJ1-4	CSASGGSGEKLFF	TGCAGCGCCTCAGGGGGCTCAGGAGAAAAACTGTTTTTT
TRBV28	TRBD2	-	TRBJ2-1	CASRPTSGEDNEQFF	TGTGCCAGCAGACCGACTAGCGGGGAAGACAATGAGCAGTTCTTC
TRBV7-2	-	once	TRBJ1-2	CASSPEGTALCPTF	TGTGCCAGCAGCCCGGAAGGGACTGCTCTATGTCCCACCTTC
TRBV14	TRBD2	few	TRBJ2-5	CASSRTSGIQETQYF	TGTGCCAGCAGCCGGACTAGCGGGATCCAAGAGACCCAGTACTTC
TRBV7-9	-	-	TRBJ1-2	CASSQTSDHTF	TGTGCCAGCAGCCAGACCAGTGACCACACCTTC
TRBV7-9	-	-	TRBJ2-7	CASSLMGNEYEQYF	TGTGCCAGCAGCTTAATGGGGAATGAGTACGAGCAGTACTTC
TRBV15	TRBD1	-	TRBJ2-7	CATSNQLTGDEQYF	TGTGCCACCAGCAACCAACTGACAGGGGACGAGCAGTACTTC
TRBV28	-	-	TRBJ1-3	CASTFNRVTIYF	TGTGCCAGCACATTTAACAGGGTAACCATATATTTT
TRBV29-1	-	few	TRBJ1-1	CSGKTGYTEAFF	TGCAGCGGCAAGACAGGCTACACTGAAGCTTTCTTT
TRBV7-9	TRBD2	-	TRBJ2-3	CASSSTGGGTQYF	TGTGCCAGCAGCTCGACGGGCGGGGGTACGCAGTATTTT
TRBV6-5	TRBD1	-	TRBJ2-3	CASSRQGSTDTQYF	TGTGCCAGCAGTCGACAGGGAAGCACAGATACGCAGTATTTT
TRBV4-2	TRBD1	few	TRBJ2-5	CASSQDPEGAETQYF	TGTGCCAGCAGCCAAGATCCCGAGGGGGCAGAGACCCAGTACTTC
TRBV14	-	few	TRBJ2-5	CASSPRGRETQYF	TGTGCCAGCAGCCCACGGGGGCGGGAGACCCAGTACTTC
TRBV2	-	-	TRBJ2-7	CASTRGQYYEQYF	TGTGCCAGCACCAGAGGACAGTACTACGAGCAGTACTTC
TRBV5-5	-	few	TRBJ2-5	CASTQMQETQYF	TGTGCCAGCACCCAAATGCAAGAGACCCAGTACTTC
TRBV4-3	TRBD2	few	TRBJ2-1	CASSHDVAGGEQFF	TGCGCCAGCAGCCACGACGTGGCGGGAGGTGAGCAGTTCTTC
TRBV14	-	-	TRBJ2-1	CASMLGRGSNEQFF	TGTGCCAGCATGCTCGGCAGGGGCAGCAATGAGCAGTTCTTC
TRBV11-2	TRBD2	few	TRBJ2-5	CASSVTSGGAETQYF	TGTGCCAGCAGCGTGACTAGCGGGGGGGCAGAGACCCAGTACTTC
TRBV6-5	-	few	TRBJ1-2	CASTSGRHNYGYTF	TGTGCCAGCACCAGCGGCAGACATAACTATGGCTACACCTTC